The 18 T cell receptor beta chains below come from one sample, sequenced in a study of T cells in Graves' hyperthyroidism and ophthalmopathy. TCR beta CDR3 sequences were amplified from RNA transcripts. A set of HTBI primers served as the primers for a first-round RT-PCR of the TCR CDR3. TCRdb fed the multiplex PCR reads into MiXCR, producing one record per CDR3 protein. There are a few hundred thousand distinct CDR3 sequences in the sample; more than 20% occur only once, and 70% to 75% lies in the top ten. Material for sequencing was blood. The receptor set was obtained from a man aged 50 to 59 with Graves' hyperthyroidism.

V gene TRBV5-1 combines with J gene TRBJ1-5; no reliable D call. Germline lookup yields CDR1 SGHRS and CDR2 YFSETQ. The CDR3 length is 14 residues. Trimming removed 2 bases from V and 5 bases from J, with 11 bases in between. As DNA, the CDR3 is TGCGCCAGCAGCTTAGGAGGACTCGATCAGCCCCAGCATTTT. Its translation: CASSLGGLDQPQHF.

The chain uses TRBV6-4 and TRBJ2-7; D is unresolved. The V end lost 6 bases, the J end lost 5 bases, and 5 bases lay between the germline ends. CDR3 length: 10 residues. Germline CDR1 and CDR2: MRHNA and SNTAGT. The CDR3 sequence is CASRCDEQYF. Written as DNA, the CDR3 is TGTGCCAGCAGGTGTGACGAGCAGTACTTC.

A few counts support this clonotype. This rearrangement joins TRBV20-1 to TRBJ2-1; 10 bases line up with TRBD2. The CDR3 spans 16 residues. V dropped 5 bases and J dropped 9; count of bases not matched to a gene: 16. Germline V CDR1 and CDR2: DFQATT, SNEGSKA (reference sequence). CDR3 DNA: TGCAGTGCTCTACCCACTAGGAGCGGGAGGGCCGCTGAGCAGTTCTTC. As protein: CSALPTRSGRAAEQFF.

The CDR3, as DNA: TGCGCCGATAACCCGGGACTAGCGGGAGCTCCCGAGCAGTACTTC. This translates into CADNPGLAGAPEQYF. The chain has TRBV5-1 and TRBJ2-7; 14 bases match TRBD2. V was clipped by 10 bases and J by 6 bases; unmatched bases: 12. The germline V gene encodes CDR1 SGHRS and CDR2 YFSETQ. The CDR3 covers 15 residues.

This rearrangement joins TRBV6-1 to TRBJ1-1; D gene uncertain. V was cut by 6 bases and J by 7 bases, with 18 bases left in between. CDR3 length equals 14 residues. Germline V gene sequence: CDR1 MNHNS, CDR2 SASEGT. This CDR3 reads CASSSSPYGYEAFF. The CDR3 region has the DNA TGTGCCAGCAGCTCCTCCCCCTACGGATATGAAGCTTTCTTT.

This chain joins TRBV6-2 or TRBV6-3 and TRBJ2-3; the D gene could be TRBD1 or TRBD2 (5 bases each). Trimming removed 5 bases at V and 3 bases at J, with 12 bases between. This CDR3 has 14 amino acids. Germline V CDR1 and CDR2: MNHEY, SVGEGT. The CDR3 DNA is TGTGCCAGCAGTCCCACCTGGGGGACAGATACGCAGTATTTT. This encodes CASSPTWGTDTQYF.

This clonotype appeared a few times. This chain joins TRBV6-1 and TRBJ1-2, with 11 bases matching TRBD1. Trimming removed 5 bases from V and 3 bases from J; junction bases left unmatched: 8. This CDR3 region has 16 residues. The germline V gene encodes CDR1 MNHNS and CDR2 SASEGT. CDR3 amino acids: CASSTTGTGGYYGYTF. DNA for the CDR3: TGTGCCAGCAGTACCACCGGGACAGGGGGATACTATGGCTACACCTTC.

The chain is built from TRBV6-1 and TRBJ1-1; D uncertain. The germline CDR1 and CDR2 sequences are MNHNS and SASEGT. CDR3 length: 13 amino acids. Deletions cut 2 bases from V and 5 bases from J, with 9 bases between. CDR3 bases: TGTGCCAGCAGTGAATTAGGGCGTACTGAAGCTTTCTTT. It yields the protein CASSELGRTEAFF.

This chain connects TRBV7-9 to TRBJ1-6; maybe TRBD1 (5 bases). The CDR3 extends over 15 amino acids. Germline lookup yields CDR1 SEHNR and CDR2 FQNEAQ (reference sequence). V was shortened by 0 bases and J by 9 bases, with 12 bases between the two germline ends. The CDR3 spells CASSLAAGVVSPLHF. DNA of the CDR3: TGTGCCAGCAGCTTAGCGGCGGGGGTGGTTTCACCCCTCCACTTT. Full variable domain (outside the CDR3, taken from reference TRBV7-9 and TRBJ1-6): DTGVSQNPRHKITKRGQNVTFRCDPISEHNRLYWYRQTLGQGPEFLTYFQNEAQLEKSRLLSDRFSAERPKGSFSTLEIQRTEQGDSAMYLCASSLAAGVVSPLHFGNGTRLTVT.

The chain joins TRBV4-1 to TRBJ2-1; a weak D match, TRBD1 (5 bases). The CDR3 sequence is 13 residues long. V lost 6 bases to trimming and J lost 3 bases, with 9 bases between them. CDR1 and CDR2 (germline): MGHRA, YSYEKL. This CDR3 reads CASRLTDYNEQFF. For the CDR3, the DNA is TGCGCCAGCAGGTTGACAGACTACAATGAGCAGTTCTTC.

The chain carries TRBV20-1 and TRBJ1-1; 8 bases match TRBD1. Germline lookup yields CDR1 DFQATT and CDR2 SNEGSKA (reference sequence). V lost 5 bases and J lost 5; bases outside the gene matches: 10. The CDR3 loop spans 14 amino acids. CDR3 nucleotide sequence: TGCAGTGCTCCCCGGGGCAGGGGGCGAACTGAAGCTTTCTTT. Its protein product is CSAPRGRGRTEAFF.

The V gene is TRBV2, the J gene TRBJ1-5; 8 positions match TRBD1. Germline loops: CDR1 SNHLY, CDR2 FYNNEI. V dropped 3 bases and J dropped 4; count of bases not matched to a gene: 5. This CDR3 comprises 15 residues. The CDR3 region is CASSEFRGRNQPQHF. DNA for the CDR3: TGTGCCAGCAGTGAGTTCAGGGGGCGTAATCAGCCCCAGCATTTT. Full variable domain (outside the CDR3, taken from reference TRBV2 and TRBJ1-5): EPEVTQTPSHQVTQMGQEVILRCVPISNHLYFYWYRQILGQKVEFLVSFYNNEISEKSEIFDDQFSVERPDGSNFTLKIRSTKLEDSAMYFCASSEFRGRNQPQHFGDGTRLSIL.

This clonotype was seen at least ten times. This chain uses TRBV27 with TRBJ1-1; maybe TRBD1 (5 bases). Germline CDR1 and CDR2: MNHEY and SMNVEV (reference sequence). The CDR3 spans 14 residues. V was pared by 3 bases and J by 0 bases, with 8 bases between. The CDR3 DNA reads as TGTGCCAGCAGTTTCGGGGCTTTGAACACTGAAGCTTTCTTT. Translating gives CASSFGALNTEAFF.

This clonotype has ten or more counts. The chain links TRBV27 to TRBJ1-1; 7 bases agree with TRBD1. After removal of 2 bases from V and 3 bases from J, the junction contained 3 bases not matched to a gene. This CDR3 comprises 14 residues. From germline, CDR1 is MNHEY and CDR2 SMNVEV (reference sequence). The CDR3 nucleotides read TGTGCCAGCAGTTTAAGAGGGGGCTACACTGAAGCTTTCTTT. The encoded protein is CASSLRGGYTEAFF.

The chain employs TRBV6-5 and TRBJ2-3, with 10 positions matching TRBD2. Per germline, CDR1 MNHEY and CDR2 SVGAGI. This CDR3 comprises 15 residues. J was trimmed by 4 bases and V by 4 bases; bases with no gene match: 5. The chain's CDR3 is CASSWLAGAADTQYF. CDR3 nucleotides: TGTGCCAGCAGTTGGCTAGCGGGAGCGGCAGATACGCAGTATTTT.

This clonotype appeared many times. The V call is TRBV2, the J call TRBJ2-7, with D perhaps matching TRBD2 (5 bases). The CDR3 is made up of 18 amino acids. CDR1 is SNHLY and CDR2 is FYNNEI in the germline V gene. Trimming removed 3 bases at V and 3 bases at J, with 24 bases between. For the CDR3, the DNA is TGTGCCAGCAGTGAGAAGGCGGGTCAAGCGCTGGGTCGCTACGAGCAGTACTTC. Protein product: CASSEKAGQALGRYEQYF.

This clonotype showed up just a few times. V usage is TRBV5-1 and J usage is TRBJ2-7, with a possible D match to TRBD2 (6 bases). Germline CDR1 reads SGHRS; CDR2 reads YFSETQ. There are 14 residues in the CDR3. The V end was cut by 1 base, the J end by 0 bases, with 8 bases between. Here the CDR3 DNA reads TGCGCCAGCAGCTTGCAGGACTACTCCTACGAGCAGTACTTC. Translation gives CASSLQDYSYEQYF.

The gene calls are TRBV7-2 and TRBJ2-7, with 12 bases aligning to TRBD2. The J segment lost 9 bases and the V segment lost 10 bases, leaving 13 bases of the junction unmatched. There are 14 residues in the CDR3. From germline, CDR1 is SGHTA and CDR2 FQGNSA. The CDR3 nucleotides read TGTGCCACCAGTTTCCAGACTAGCGGGAGCGGGCAGTACTTC. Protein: CATSFQTSGSGQYF.